These T cell receptor beta chains were read from a single sample in a study of T cell changes during pregnancy in multiple sclerosis. Produced via immunoSEQ multiplex PCR; TCRdb's table is partial and in-frame only. The repertoire holds tens of thousands of clones, with about nine tenths as singletons. The input for sequencing was CD4+ T cells from peripheral blood mononuclear cells, taken in the second trimester of pregnancy. The receptors come from a female donor with multiple sclerosis, enrolled in a pregnancy study. Each CDR3 is given with its conserved first and last residue. A D gene is named only where the DNA matches it firmly. Clone size is stated in some rows and not others, as once, few, many or a class when expanded.

clone_size: NA; d_call: NA; j_call: TRBJ2-3; v_call: TRBV11-2; cdr3_nt: TGTGCCAGCAGCTTAGACGGGAGTGGGGATACGCAGTATTTT; cdr3_aa: CASSLDGSGDTQYF
clone_size: NA; d_call: NA; j_call: TRBJ2-2; v_call: TRBV11-1; cdr3_nt: TGTGCCAGCAGCAATAACGTAGCTCGGAGCACCGGGGAGCTGTTTTTT; cdr3_aa: CASSNNVARSTGELFF
clone_size: NA; d_call: NA; j_call: TRBJ2-3; v_call: TRBV29-1; cdr3_nt: TGCAGCGTTGGTTTCTCGGTGGATACGCAGTATTTT; cdr3_aa: CSVGFSVDTQYF
clone_size: NA; d_call: NA; j_call: TRBJ2-1; v_call: TRBV10-3; cdr3_nt: TGTGCCATCAGTGCAGGCAGTTACAATGAGCAGTTCTTC; cdr3_aa: CAISAGSYNEQFF
clone_size: NA; d_call: NA; j_call: TRBJ1-3; v_call: TRBV9; cdr3_nt: TGTGCCAGCAGCGTAGGGGCAGCACCCTCTGGAAACACCATATATTTT; cdr3_aa: CASSVGAAPSGNTIYF
clone_size: NA; d_call: TRBD2; j_call: TRBJ2-7; v_call: TRBV30; cdr3_nt: TGTGCCTGGAAGGCCGAGACTAGCAGATACGAGCAGTACTTC; cdr3_aa: CAWKAETSRYEQYF
clone_size: NA; d_call: NA; j_call: TRBJ2-3; v_call: TRBV4-2; cdr3_nt: TGTGCCAGCAGCCGGACGACTGACGGGGACACAGATACGCAGTATTTT; cdr3_aa: CASSRTTDGDTDTQYF
clone_size: few; d_call: TRBD1; j_call: TRBJ2-7; v_call: TRBV18; cdr3_nt: TGTGCCAGCTCACCATCTCTTAGGATGCAGGGGGCGAGCTCCTACGAGCAGTACTTC; cdr3_aa: CASSPSLRMQGASSYEQYF
clone_size: few; d_call: NA; j_call: TRBJ2-7; v_call: TRBV27; cdr3_nt: TGTGCCAGCAGTTCATCCATCGGCGGATACGAGCAGTACTTC; cdr3_aa: CASSSSIGGYEQYF
clone_size: NA; d_call: NA; j_call: TRBJ1-1; v_call: TRBV6-1; cdr3_nt: TGTGCCAGCAATTCCGTCGTGAGGACTGAAGCTTTCTTT; cdr3_aa: CASNSVVRTEAFF
clone_size: NA; d_call: TRBD1; j_call: TRBJ2-7; v_call: TRBV10-1; cdr3_nt: TGCGCCAGTTTAATACGCAGGGGGCTCGACTACGAGCAGTACTTC; cdr3_aa: CASLIRRGLDYEQYF
clone_size: NA; d_call: TRBD1; j_call: TRBJ2-3; v_call: TRBV28; cdr3_nt: TGTGCCAGCAGTTTATTGGGACAGGGGGTCACAGATACGCAGTATTTT; cdr3_aa: CASSLLGQGVTDTQYF
clone_size: NA; d_call: TRBD1; j_call: TRBJ2-1; v_call: TRBV7-9; cdr3_nt: TGTGCCAGCAGCTTGGACAGGTCTTACAATGAGCAGTTCTTC; cdr3_aa: CASSLDRSYNEQFF
clone_size: once; d_call: TRBD1; j_call: TRBJ1-5; v_call: TRBV19; cdr3_nt: TGTGCCAGTAGCGCGGGACAGGGGATATCCTCAGCCCAGCATTTT; cdr3_aa: CASSAGQGISSAQHF
clone_size: NA; d_call: NA; j_call: TRBJ1-2; v_call: TRBV11-2; cdr3_nt: TGTGCCAGCAGCTTAGACAGACAGGCGGATGGCTACACCTTC; cdr3_aa: CASSLDRQADGYTF
clone_size: NA; d_call: TRBD1; j_call: TRBJ2-3; v_call: TRBV6-1; cdr3_nt: TGTGCCAGCTCCGGGACAGGGGGCGAAGATACGCAGTATTTT; cdr3_aa: CASSGTGGEDTQYF
clone_size: NA; d_call: NA; j_call: TRBJ2-2; v_call: TRBV11-3; cdr3_nt: TGTGCCAGCAGCCATAACCGGGACGGGGAGCTGTTTTTT; cdr3_aa: CASSHNRDGELFF
clone_size: NA; d_call: NA; j_call: TRBJ2-7; v_call: TRBV5-6; cdr3_nt: TGTGCCAGCAGCTTGGTTGGACAGACCTCCTACGAGCAGTACTTC; cdr3_aa: CASSLVGQTSYEQYF
clone_size: NA; d_call: TRBD1; j_call: TRBJ1-2; v_call: TRBV6-6; cdr3_nt: TGTGCCAGCAGAGATAGGTTCCCGGGGACAGGGGGTGGCTACACCTTC; cdr3_aa: CASRDRFPGTGGGYTF
clone_size: once; d_call: TRBD2; j_call: TRBJ2-3; v_call: TRBV5-4; cdr3_nt: TGTGCCGGTTGGGACTACGGCACAGATACGCAGTATTTT; cdr3_aa: CAGWDYGTDTQYF
clone_size: NA; d_call: NA; j_call: TRBJ2-7; v_call: TRBV6-5; cdr3_nt: TGTGCCAGCAGTCATACTTCCTCCTCCTACGAGCAGTACTTC; cdr3_aa: CASSHTSSSYEQYF
clone_size: NA; d_call: TRBD1; j_call: TRBJ2-2; v_call: TRBV9; cdr3_nt: TGTGCCAGCAGCGTAGGACAGGGAAGGCTTAACGGGGAGCTGTTTTTT; cdr3_aa: CASSVGQGRLNGELFF
clone_size: NA; d_call: TRBD2; j_call: TRBJ2-7; v_call: TRBV15; cdr3_nt: TGTGCCACCAGCAGAGAGTCGGCGGGAGTGGTCTACGAGCAGTACTTC; cdr3_aa: CATSRESAGVVYEQYF
clone_size: once; d_call: NA; j_call: TRBJ1-2; v_call: TRBV27; cdr3_nt: TGTGCCAGCAGTTTACTGGCAGGGAGGGCTAACTATGGCTACACCTTC; cdr3_aa: CASSLLAGRANYGYTF
clone_size: NA; d_call: TRBD2; j_call: TRBJ2-3; v_call: TRBV9; cdr3_nt: TGTGCCAGCACCCGAGCGGGAGAGTCCACAGATACGCAGTATTTT; cdr3_aa: CASTRAGESTDTQYF
clone_size: NA; d_call: TRBD1; j_call: TRBJ2-7; v_call: TRBV5-1; cdr3_nt: TGCGCCAGCAGCATCAAGACAGGGCAGGCCCACGAGCAGTACTTC; cdr3_aa: CASSIKTGQAHEQYF
clone_size: NA; d_call: NA; j_call: TRBJ1-1; v_call: TRBV13; cdr3_nt: TGTGCCAGCAGCTTAATACTTCAGGCTCAGCCTGAAGCTTTCTTT; cdr3_aa: CASSLILQAQPEAFF
clone_size: NA; d_call: NA; j_call: TRBJ1-4; v_call: TRBV2; cdr3_nt: TGTGCCAGCAACCCACAGTCGACTAATGAAAAACTGTTTTTT; cdr3_aa: CASNPQSTNEKLFF
clone_size: NA; d_call: TRBD2; j_call: TRBJ2-7; v_call: TRBV29-1; cdr3_nt: TGCAGCGCCGTAGCGGGTGCAACCTACGAGCAGTACTTC; cdr3_aa: CSAVAGATYEQYF
clone_size: NA; d_call: TRBD1; j_call: TRBJ2-5; v_call: TRBV5-4; cdr3_nt: TGTGCCAGCAGCATAGGACAGGTCGGCCCGGGGACCCAGTACTTC; cdr3_aa: CASSIGQVGPGTQYF
clone_size: NA; d_call: TRBD2; j_call: TRBJ2-3; v_call: TRBV5-4; cdr3_nt: TGTGCCAGCAAACCGGGAGGTATCACAGATACGCAGTATTTT; cdr3_aa: CASKPGGITDTQYF
clone_size: NA; d_call: TRBD1; j_call: TRBJ1-5; v_call: TRBV2; cdr3_nt: TGTGCCAGCAGGGGGACAGTTAGCAATCAGCCCCAGCATTTT; cdr3_aa: CASRGTVSNQPQHF
clone_size: NA; d_call: TRBD2; j_call: TRBJ2-7; v_call: TRBV4-2; cdr3_nt: TGTGCCAGCAGCCAAGAAAGCGGGAGATTGAGTGCCGGGGTCGAGCAGTACTTC; cdr3_aa: CASSQESGRLSAGVEQYF
clone_size: NA; d_call: NA; j_call: TRBJ1-1; v_call: TRBV5-1; cdr3_nt: TGCGCCAGCAGCTCGCCCGGACAGAACACTGAAGCTTTCTTT; cdr3_aa: CASSSPGQNTEAFF
clone_size: NA; d_call: NA; j_call: TRBJ2-7; v_call: TRBV15; cdr3_nt: TGTGCCACCAGCAGAGAGCAAGGCGGGAAAGCCTACGAGCAGTACTTC; cdr3_aa: CATSREQGGKAYEQYF
clone_size: NA; d_call: NA; j_call: TRBJ1-2; v_call: TRBV14; cdr3_nt: TGTGCCAGCAGCCCCGGAGCCTATGGCTACACCTTC; cdr3_aa: CASSPGAYGYTF
clone_size: NA; d_call: TRBD2; j_call: TRBJ2-7; v_call: TRBV4-1; cdr3_nt: TGCGCCAGCAGCCCTCAAAGGACTAGCGGCTCCTACGAGCAGTACTTC; cdr3_aa: CASSPQRTSGSYEQYF
clone_size: NA; d_call: TRBD2; j_call: TRBJ2-2; v_call: TRBV19; cdr3_nt: TGTGCCAGTATTAAGACTAGCGGGAACACCGGGGAGCTGTTTTTT; cdr3_aa: CASIKTSGNTGELFF
clone_size: NA; d_call: TRBD2; j_call: TRBJ2-3; v_call: TRBV19; cdr3_nt: TGTGCCAGTTCCCGGGGACTAGCGACTAGCACAGATACGCAGTATTTT; cdr3_aa: CASSRGLATSTDTQYF
clone_size: NA; d_call: NA; j_call: TRBJ2-3; v_call: TRBV5-1; cdr3_nt: TGCGCCAGCAGCCTGGCGGACATGGCGCAGTATTTT; cdr3_aa: CASSLADMAQYF
clone_size: once; d_call: TRBD2; j_call: TRBJ2-7; v_call: TRBV7-8; cdr3_nt: TGTGCCAGCAGCCCACCGGGACTAGCGGGCGATTTCTCCTACGAGCAGTACTTC; cdr3_aa: CASSPPGLAGDFSYEQYF
clone_size: NA; d_call: NA; j_call: TRBJ2-2; v_call: TRBV6-5; cdr3_nt: TGTGCCAGCAAGGAAACTCGCGGCGGGGAGCTGTTTTTT; cdr3_aa: CASKETRGGELFF